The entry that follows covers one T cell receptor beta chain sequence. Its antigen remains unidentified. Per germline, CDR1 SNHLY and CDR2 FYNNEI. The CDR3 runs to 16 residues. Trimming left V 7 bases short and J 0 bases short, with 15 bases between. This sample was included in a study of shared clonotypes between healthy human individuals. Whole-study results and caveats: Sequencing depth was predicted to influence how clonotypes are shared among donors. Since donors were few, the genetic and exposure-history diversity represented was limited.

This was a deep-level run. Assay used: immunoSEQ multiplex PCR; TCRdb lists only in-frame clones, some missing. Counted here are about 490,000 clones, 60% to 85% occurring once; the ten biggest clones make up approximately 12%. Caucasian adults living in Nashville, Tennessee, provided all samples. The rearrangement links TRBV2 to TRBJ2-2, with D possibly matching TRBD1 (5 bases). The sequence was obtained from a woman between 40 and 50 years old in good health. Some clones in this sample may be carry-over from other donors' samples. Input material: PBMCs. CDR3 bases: TGTGCCAGCACCGAGGCAGGGAATACGAACACCGGGGAGCTGTTTTTT. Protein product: CASTEAGNTNTGELFF. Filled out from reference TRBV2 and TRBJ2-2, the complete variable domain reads EPEVTQTPSHQVTQMGQEVILRCVPISNHLYFYWYRQILGQKVEFLVSFYNNEISEKSEIFDDQFSVERPDGSNFTLKIRSTKLEDSAMYFCASTEAGNTNTGELFFGEGSRLTVL.